The T cell receptor (beta chain) under discussion was sequenced for a study of T-cell memory formation after mild COVID-19. Study observations and caveats: Several responding clones turned up in pre-infection memory, indicating that cross-reactive memory may have taken part. Contracting CD4+ clones lay largely in CM and EM, with CD8+ ones residing in EMRA.

Via MiXCR, TCRdb re-called the 5' RACE reads, giving one row per CDR3 protein. The sample records about 310,000 distinct CDR3 sequences, 15% to 20% being singletons. As regards this clonotype: Its cognate antigen is unknown.

Sequencing was performed on PBMCs or a T cell subset sorted from them (not recorded which). The receptor was isolated from a man younger than 30 who had mild COVID-19 (a few samples of this study predate the infection). Cell type and time point are not known.

Written as DNA, the CDR3 is TGTGCCAGCAGCGGGTGGGGGGGTTCGCGGCAGCCCCAGCATTTT. It translates to CASSGWGGSRQPQHF. The chain couples TRBV7-2 to TRBJ1-5; D may be TRBD1 (5 bases). V shed 5 bases and J shed 7 bases, with 18 bases lying between them. CDR1 is SGHTA, CDR2 FQGNSA, per germline. The CDR3 runs 15 residues.